The 10 T cell receptor beta chains presented below share a single source sample, sequenced in a study of T and B cells in COVID-19 patients. TRB was amplified from around 250-460 ng of blood genomic DNA. TRB rearrangements were amplified by multiplex PCR with BIOMED2 TRB-A/B primers. TCRdb reprocessed the multiplex PCR reads via MiXCR and lists one record per CDR3 protein. The profile shows about 22,000 distinct CDR3 sequences, 29% of them singletons. The source material was blood. The receptors stem from a human donor who had recovered from COVID-19.

The chain employs TRBV6-1 and TRBJ2-4; perhaps TRBD2 as D (7 bases). Trimming took off 3 bases at V and 5 bases at J, with 11 bases between the two ends. The CDR3 spans 14 residues. Looked up from germline, CDR1 is MNHNS and CDR2 is SASEGT. Here the CDR3 DNA reads TGTGCCAGCAGTGAGGGGGGGGGCGAAAACATTCAGTACTTC. Translation: CASSEGGGENIQYF.

This clonotype has a count of ten or more. J is TRBJ2-3 and V is TRBV27; possible D gene TRBD2, 5 bases. In germline, CDR1 is MNHEY, CDR2 SMNVEV (reference sequence). The CDR3 consists of 13 residues. With 5 bases removed from V and 1 base from J, the gap between germline ends came to 7 bases. CDR3 protein: CASSPAGTDTQYF. The CDR3 DNA reads as TGTGCCAGCAGTCCAGCGGGCACAGATACGCAGTATTTT.

The chain recombines TRBV6-1 with TRBJ2-1, with TRBD1 identical over 12 bases. Germline values: CDR1 MNHNS, CDR2 SASEGT. J was trimmed by 4 bases and V by 0 bases; bases with no gene match: 7. The CDR3 runs 18 residues. The CDR3 DNA reads as TGTGCCAGCAGTGAAGCCGGGACAGGGGGCTCGGGTTACAATGAGCAGTTCTTC. Protein sequence: CASSEAGTGGSGYNEQFF.

Remarks on this clonotype: This could be a read error, since a much larger clone is one nucleotide away. The rearrangement joins TRBV12-3 or TRBV12-4 to TRBJ1-2, with D possibly being TRBD1 (5 bases). The CDR3 loop spans 14 amino acids. The CDR3 coding sequence is TGTGCCAACAGTTTCAGACAGACTCCCTATGGCTACACCTTC. This translates into CANSFRQTPYGYTF.

This rearrangement joins TRBV18 to TRBJ1-1, with 9 nucleotides matching TRBD1. V lost 3 bases and J lost 14; bases outside the gene matches: 13. Germline V gene lookup returns CDR1 KGHSH and CDR2 LQKENI. This CDR3 has 14 residues. CDR3 loop: CASSPGDREGVGFF. CDR3 nucleotides: TGTGCCAGCTCACCGGGGGACAGGGAAGGAGTCGGGTTCTTT.

The genes are TRBV10-1 and TRBJ2-6, with a tentative D call TRBD1 (5 bases). In germline, CDR1 is WNHNN, CDR2 SYGVQD (reference sequence). The CDR3 has 17 amino acids. With 8 bases removed from V and 0 bases from J, the gap between germline ends came to 17 bases. CDR3 loop: CASRQPTVVSGANVLTF. For the CDR3, the DNA is TGCGCCAGCCGTCAGCCGACAGTTGTCTCTGGGGCCAACGTCCTGACTTTC.

Only a few counts were recorded for this clonotype. The J gene is TRBJ2-5, the V gene TRBV18; D is unresolved. Trimming stripped 3 bases from V and 5 bases from J, with 10 bases between. CDR1 is KGHSH and CDR2 is LQKENI in the germline V gene. The CDR3 contains 13 residues. In DNA form, the CDR3 reads TGTGCCAGCTCACCGCAGGCTGGGGAGACCCAGTACTTC. Translating gives CASSPQAGETQYF. Filled out from reference TRBV18 and TRBJ2-5, the complete variable domain reads NAGVMQNPRHLVRRRGQEARLRCSPMKGHSHVYWYRQLPEEGLKFMVYLQKENIIDESGMPKERFSAEFPKEGPSILRIQQVVRGDSAAYFCASSPQAGETQYFGPGTRLLVL.

The table lists this clonotype with a few counts. This chain connects TRBV27 to TRBJ2-1, with D perhaps matching TRBD1 (8 bases). V was clipped by 2 bases and J by 2 bases, with 10 bases between them. This CDR3 is 15 amino acids long. Germline CDR1 and CDR2: MNHEY and SMNVEV (reference sequence). The CDR3 protein is CASSLTGGAYNEQFF. The CDR3, as DNA: TGTGCCAGCAGTTTAACAGGGGGGGCCTACAATGAGCAGTTCTTC.

Ten or more counts support this clonotype. Because the CDR3's place on the DNA is in doubt, the DNA is left out and the CDR3 is given as listed by TCRdb. CDR3 in amino acids: CSVGGGTGGIF. The genes are TRBV29-1 and TRBJ1-1; the table's D call, TRBD1, has no DNA check behind it. Germline V CDR1 and CDR2: SQVTM, ANQGSEA. The CDR3 extends over 11 residues, inclusive of both ends.

This chain uses TRBV6-2 or TRBV6-3 with TRBJ2-7, with TRBD2 identical over 7 bases. Germline lookup yields CDR1 MNHEY and CDR2 SVGEGT. The V and J ends lost 4 bases and 0 bases, in that order; junction bases with no gene match: 9. The CDR3 loop spans 16 amino acids. Here the CDR3 DNA reads TGTGCCAGCAGTTTAGGACTGCTAGCGGACTCCTACGAGCAGTACTTC. Amino acid sequence: CASSLGLLADSYEQYF.